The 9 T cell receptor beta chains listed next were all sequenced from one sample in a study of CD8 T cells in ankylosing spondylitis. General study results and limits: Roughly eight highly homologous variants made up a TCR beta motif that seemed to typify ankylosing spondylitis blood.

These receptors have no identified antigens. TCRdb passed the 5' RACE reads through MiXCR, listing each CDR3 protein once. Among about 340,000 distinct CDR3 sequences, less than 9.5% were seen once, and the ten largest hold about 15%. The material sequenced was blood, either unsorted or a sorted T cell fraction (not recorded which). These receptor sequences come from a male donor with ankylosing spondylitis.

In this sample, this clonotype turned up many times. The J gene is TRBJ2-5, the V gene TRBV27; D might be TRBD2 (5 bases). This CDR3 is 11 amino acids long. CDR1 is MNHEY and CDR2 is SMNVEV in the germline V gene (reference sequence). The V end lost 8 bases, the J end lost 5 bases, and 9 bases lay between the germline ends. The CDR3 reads CASGEFETQYF. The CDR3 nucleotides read TGTGCCAGCGGGGAGTTCGAGACCCAGTACTTC.

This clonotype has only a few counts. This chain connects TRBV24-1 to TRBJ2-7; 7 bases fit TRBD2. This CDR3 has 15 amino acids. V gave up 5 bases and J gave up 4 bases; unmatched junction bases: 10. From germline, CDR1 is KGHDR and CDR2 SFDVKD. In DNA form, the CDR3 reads TGTGCCACCAGTGGTGCTAGCGGAGGGCGGTACGAGCAGTACTTC. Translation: CATSGASGGRYEQYF.

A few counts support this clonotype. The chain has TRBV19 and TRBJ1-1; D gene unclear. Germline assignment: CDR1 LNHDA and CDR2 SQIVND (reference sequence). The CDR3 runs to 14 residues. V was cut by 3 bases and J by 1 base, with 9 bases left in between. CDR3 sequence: CASSIGGTNTEAFF. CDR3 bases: TGTGCCAGTAGTATCGGAGGCACGAACACTGAAGCTTTCTTT. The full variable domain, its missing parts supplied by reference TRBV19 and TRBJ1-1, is DGGITQSPKYLFRKEGQNVTLSCEQNLNHDAMYWYRQDPGQGLRLIYYSQIVNDFQKGDIAEGYSVSREKKESFPLTVTSAQKNPTAFYLCASSIGGTNTEAFFGQGTRLTVV.

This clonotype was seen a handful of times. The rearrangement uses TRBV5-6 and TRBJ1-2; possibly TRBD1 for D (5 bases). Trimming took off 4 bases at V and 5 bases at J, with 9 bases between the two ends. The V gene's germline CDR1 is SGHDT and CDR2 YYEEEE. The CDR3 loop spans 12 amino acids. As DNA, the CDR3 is TGTGCCAGCAGCCGGGACGGGTATGGCTACACCTTC. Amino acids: CASSRDGYGYTF.

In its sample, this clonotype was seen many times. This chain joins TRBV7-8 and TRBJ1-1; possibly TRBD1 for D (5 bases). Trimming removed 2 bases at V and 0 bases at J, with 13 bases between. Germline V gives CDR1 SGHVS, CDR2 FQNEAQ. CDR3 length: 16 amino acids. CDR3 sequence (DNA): TGTGCCAGCAGCTTACTAGGGACGGGCATGAACACTGAAGCTTTCTTT. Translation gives CASSLLGTGMNTEAFF.

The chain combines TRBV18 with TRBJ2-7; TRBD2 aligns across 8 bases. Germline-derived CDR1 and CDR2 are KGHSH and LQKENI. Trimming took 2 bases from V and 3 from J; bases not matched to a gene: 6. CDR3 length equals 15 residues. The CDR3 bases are TGTGCCAGCTCACCATCCGGGAGGGCCTTCTACGAGCAGTACTTC. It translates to CASSPSGRAFYEQYF.

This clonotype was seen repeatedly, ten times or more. The CDR3 sequence is CASRDVSSYNEQFF. The CDR3 nucleotides read TGTGCCAGCAGGGACGTAAGCTCCTACAATGAGCAGTTCTTC. V and J are TRBV25-1 and TRBJ2-1; D gene uncertain. V lost 6 bases, J lost 0 bases, and 9 bases lay in between. The CDR3 runs 14 residues. Germline V gives CDR1 MGHDK, CDR2 SYGVNS.

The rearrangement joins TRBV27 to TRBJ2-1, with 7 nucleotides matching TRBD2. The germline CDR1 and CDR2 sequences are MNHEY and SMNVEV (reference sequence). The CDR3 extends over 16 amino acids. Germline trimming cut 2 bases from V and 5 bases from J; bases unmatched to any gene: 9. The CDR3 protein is CASSLSWGGNNNEQFF. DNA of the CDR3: TGTGCCAGCAGTTTAAGCTGGGGGGGTAATAACAATGAGCAGTTCTTC.

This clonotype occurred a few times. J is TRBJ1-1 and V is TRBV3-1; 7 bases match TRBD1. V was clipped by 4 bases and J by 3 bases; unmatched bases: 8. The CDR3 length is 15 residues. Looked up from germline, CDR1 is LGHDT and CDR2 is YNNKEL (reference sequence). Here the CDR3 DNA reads TGTGCCAGCAGCCGGGGGGACAGAGGGGACACTGAAGCTTTCTTT. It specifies CASSRGDRGDTEAFF.